Detailed here is one T cell receptor (beta chain). Its antigen specificity is not known. Qualities for individual bases were not recorded, and no much larger clone is one base off. Patients with a history of autoimmune disease or receiving systemic immunosuppression were excluded from the trial. In every dose cohort, peripheral blood was drawn for TCR sequencing at baseline, cycle 4 day 1, and cycle 7 day 1. Samples came from an open-label, multicenter, first-in-human phase I dose-escalation trial of ivuxolimab. The trial enrolled adults with locally advanced or metastatic head and neck squamous cell, hepatocellular, melanoma or renal cell carcinoma. Before TCR sequencing, CD4+ T cells and CD8+ T cells from peripheral blood were sorted into separate populations. Genomic DNA was extracted from sorted cells for sequencing of the TCRbeta CDR3 region. TCRbeta CDR3 regions were sequenced using the immunoSEQ Assay. TCRdb took this table from immuneACCESS and kept in-frame rearrangements with V and J called. Such tables lack part of the clones; where checked against another copy, unresolved V genes explain under half of the gap, and the rest is unexplained. The table for this sample lists fewer than 90,000 clones; around 88% of them were counted only once. Less than 0.85% of the sample is in the top ten clones.

Via the germline V gene, CDR1 is SGHTA and CDR2 FQGNSA. At the junction V is shortened by 2 bases and J by 2 bases, with 10 bases in between. The CDR3 goes from the cysteine to the phenylalanine over 15 residues. Only the CDR3 DNA is retained, 45 bases long and in frame from the first base. The data derive from a study of OX40 agonist ivuxolimab in advanced cancers. Notes on the research overall: Ivuxolimab was an agonistic, fully human IgG2 monoclonal antibody directed against OX40 (CD134), a costimulatory receptor. Intravenous ivuxolimab was administered to patients every 2 weeks at six dose levels: 0.01, 0.1, 0.3, 1.5, 3 and 10 mg/kg. Of the roughly 51 patients in dose escalation, 19 had hepatocellular carcinoma, about 15 had melanoma, 9 had renal cell carcinoma and 9 had head and neck cancer. A male proportion of 70% to 90% and a mean age of roughly 55 years, ranging from about 20 to 85, were recorded for the dose-escalation cohort. Prior anti-PD-1, anti-PD-L1 or anti-CTLA-4 therapy was permitted, and 40% to 50% of dose-escalation patients had received checkpoint inhibitors. Partial responses occurred in three dose-escalation patients: two with cutaneous melanoma and one with hepatocellular carcinoma. The point of sequencing TCRbeta in the periphery was to test whether ivuxolimab changed TCR sequence diversity and drove clonal T-cell expansion. The paper describes the monotherapy dose-escalation part (N ≈ 50 patients) of the phase I trial of ivuxolimab. Here is what the overall study found, with its caveats: After ivuxolimab, more expanded clones were found on average in CD8+ T cells than in CD4+ T cells. In the 0.1-3.0 mg/kg groups, partial responders were among the patients with the lowest normalized peripheral clonal expansion, particularly in CD8+ T cells. Clonal expansion of both CD4+ and CD8+ blood T cells was observed from baseline to week 6 at doses 0.1 to 3.0 mg/kg. Low levels of normalized T-cell clonal expansion were also seen in some patients who did not respond. Antigen specificity was not determined for the clonally expanded peripheral T cells.

Recombination linked TRBV7-2 to TRBJ2-1, with TRBD1 perhaps the D gene, on 5 matching bases. The specimen comprised CD4+ or CD8+ T cells sorted from blood, sampled in a trial of the OX40 agonist ivuxolimab. This clonotype originated in an adult with an advanced solid tumor such as melanoma, head and neck, liver or kidney cancer. CDR3 protein: CASSLRRQTYNEQFF. The nucleotide sequence is TGTGCCAGCAGCTTAAGGCGACAGACCTACAATGAGCAGTTCTTC.